The rows below give T cell receptor beta chains drawn from one sample of a study of OX40 agonist ivuxolimab in advanced cancers. Profiled with immunoSEQ multiplex PCR; TCRdb holds only in-frame clones, not every one. The data hold over 45,000 clones, with approximately 82% observed a single time. The sample in question was CD4+ or CD8+ T cells sorted from blood, obtained in a trial of the OX40 agonist ivuxolimab. Source of these receptors: an adult with an advanced solid tumor such as melanoma, head and neck, liver or kidney cancer. Each CDR3 is given with its conserved first and last residue. A D gene is named only where the DNA matches it firmly. The listing skips clone size in some rows; elsewhere it reads once, few, many or a size class.

abundance	v_gene	j_gene	d_gene	CDR3aa	CDR3nt
NA	TRBV6-5	TRBJ1-5	NA	CASSYSGNSNQPQHF	TGTGCCAGCAGTTACTCGGGAAATAGCAATCAGCCCCAGCATTTT
NA	TRBV27	TRBJ1-5	NA	CASSYLQSQPQHF	TGTGCCAGCAGTTATCTACAGAGCCAGCCCCAGCATTTT
few	TRBV30	TRBJ1-5	NA	CAWSRDNNQPQHF	TGTGCCTGGAGTCGGGACAACAATCAGCCCCAGCATTTT
NA	TRBV5-4	TRBJ1-3	NA	CASSRAPSSGNTIYF	TGTGCCAGCAGCCGGGCGCCTAGCTCTGGAAACACCATATATTTT
NA	TRBV5-4	TRBJ2-7	TRBD1	CASSQDWDRGSYEQYF	TGTGCCAGCAGCCAAGACTGGGACAGGGGGTCCTACGAGCAGTACTTC
NA	TRBV28	TRBJ2-4	NA	CASSPGPTGAKNIQYF	TGTGCCAGCAGCCCCGGGCCCACTGGAGCCAAAAACATTCAGTACTTC
NA	TRBV18	TRBJ2-1	NA	CASSRYREENEQFF	TGTGCCAGCTCACGGTACAGGGAGGAGAATGAGCAGTTCTTC
NA	TRBV28	TRBJ1-1	NA	CASSLGSRFSEAFF	TGTGCCAGCAGTTTGGGGTCGCGCTTTTCTGAAGCTTTCTTT
NA	TRBV29-1	TRBJ2-2	TRBD2	CSVRGLVGPSAGELFF	TGCAGCGTTAGGGGACTAGTCGGTCCGAGCGCCGGGGAGCTGTTTTTT
NA	TRBV5-1	TRBJ1-4	NA	CASSPDGASEKLFF	TGCGCCAGCAGTCCCGACGGTGCTTCGGAAAAACTGTTTTTT
NA	TRBV28	TRBJ2-5	TRBD1	CASKKGGLETQYF	TGTGCCAGCAAAAAAGGGGGCCTAGAGACCCAGTACTTC
NA	TRBV5-4	TRBJ2-2	TRBD2	CASSLVSTSATGELFF	TGTGCCAGCAGCTTGGTTTCGACTAGCGCCACCGGGGAGCTGTTTTTT
NA	TRBV2	TRBJ2-2	TRBD1	CASTGTGYGGELFF	TGTGCCAGCACCGGGACAGGGTACGGCGGGGAGCTGTTTTTT
NA	TRBV25-1	TRBJ1-1	NA	CASSEWGGNTEAFF	TGTGCCAGCAGTGAATGGGGGGGCAACACTGAAGCTTTCTTT
few	TRBV11-2	TRBJ2-7	NA	CASSSPAGASYEQYF	TGTGCCAGCAGCTCTCCGGCGGGGGCCTCCTACGAGCAGTACTTC
NA	TRBV2	TRBJ2-5	TRBD2	CASRDGLAGETQYF	TGTGCCAGCAGGGACGGACTAGCCGGGGAGACCCAGTACTTC
once	TRBV19	TRBJ2-7	NA	CASSIDRWRGEQYF	TGTGCCAGTAGTATAGATCGATGGCGAGGCGAGCAGTACTTC
NA	TRBV19	TRBJ1-1	NA	CASSILSGDTEAFF	TGTGCCAGTAGTATTCTCTCGGGGGACACTGAAGCTTTCTTT
NA	TRBV28	TRBJ1-4	TRBD1	CASSTASLQGANEKLFF	TGTGCCAGCAGCACCGCGTCACTCCAGGGGGCTAATGAAAAACTGTTTTTT
once	TRBV6-1	TRBJ1-4	NA	CASSEDVGGPNEKLFF	TGTGCCAGCAGTGAAGATGTGGGCGGGCCTAATGAAAAACTGTTTTTT
NA	TRBV5-1	TRBJ2-1	TRBD1	CASSLAQGASRGEQFF	TGCGCCAGCAGCTTGGCGCAGGGGGCGTCTCGGGGTGAGCAGTTCTTC
once	TRBV7-3	TRBJ2-2	NA	CASSLGAQRELFF	TGTGCCAGCAGCTTAGGGGCACAGCGGGAGCTGTTTTTT
NA	TRBV5-4	TRBJ1-2	NA	CASMIGVGDGYTF	TGTGCCAGCATGATAGGGGTCGGCGATGGCTACACCTTC
NA	TRBV14	TRBJ2-1	NA	CASSQDPSGLLNEQFF	TGTGCCAGCAGCCAAGATCCTTCCGGGTTACTCAATGAGCAGTTCTTC
few	TRBV2	TRBJ2-7	TRBD2	CASTGGLAPYEQYF	TGTGCCAGCACCGGGGGACTAGCTCCCTACGAGCAGTACTTC
NA	TRBV2	TRBJ2-7	NA	CASSDVGRTYEQYF	TGTGCCAGCAGCGACGTGGGGAGAACCTACGAGCAGTACTTC
NA	TRBV7-9	TRBJ2-7	NA	CASSWGGHEQYF	TGTGCCAGCAGCTGGGGGGGCCACGAGCAGTACTTC
NA	TRBV11-2	TRBJ1-4	TRBD1	CASNHGTGDEKLFF	TGTGCCAGCAACCACGGGACAGGGGATGAAAAACTGTTTTTT
few	TRBV11-2	TRBJ1-5	NA	CASSLAQGGNQPQHF	TGTGCCAGCAGCTTAGCCCAGGGAGGTAATCAGCCCCAGCATTTT
NA	TRBV10-3	TRBJ2-1	TRBD2	CAISGTASGTYNEQFF	TGTGCCATCAGTGGCACCGCTAGCGGGACCTACAATGAGCAGTTCTTC
NA	TRBV7-2	TRBJ1-1	NA	CASSGRMNTEAFF	TGTGCCAGTTCAGGACGGATGAACACTGAAGCTTTCTTT
NA	TRBV7-9	TRBJ1-5	NA	CASSLVGGTEAQPQHF	TGTGCCAGCAGCTTAGTAGGTGGGACGGAGGCTCAGCCCCAGCATTTT
NA	TRBV7-3	TRBJ2-1	TRBD1	CASSLRTGGWNEQFF	TGTGCCAGCAGCTTACGGACAGGGGGCTGGAATGAGCAGTTCTTC
NA	TRBV2	TRBJ2-2	NA	CASSGQEGTGELFF	TGTGCCAGCAGTGGACAGGAGGGTACCGGGGAGCTGTTTTTT
few	TRBV27	TRBJ2-1	TRBD2	CASSYPGGIEQFF	TGTGCCAGCAGTTATCCGGGAGGTATCGAGCAGTTCTTC